The 14 T cell receptor beta chains below come from one sample, sequenced in a study of metastatic and nonmetastatic thyroid tumors. Among the patients, none had received any treatment before thyroid surgery. From the PCR reads, TCRdb re-called clones with MiXCR. The profile shows approximately 20,000 clones, around 25% of them singletons. Material: blood. All receptors derive from a male donor with papillary thyroid cancer or a benign thyroid nodule (not recorded which). Some clones in this sample may be carry-over from other donors' samples.

By share of the sample, this clone is medium-sized. The chain combines TRBV27 with TRBJ1-6, with D possibly TRBD1 on 6 matching bases. In germline, CDR1 is MNHEY, CDR2 SMNVEV (reference sequence). V was pared by 4 bases and J by 7 bases, with 26 bases between. The CDR3 contains 19 residues. The CDR3 sequence: CASSSGPRGPESQNSPLHF. The CDR3 bases are TGTGCCAGCAGTTCCGGACCCCGGGGGCCAGAATCTCAAAATTCACCCCTCCACTTT.

The chain joins TRBV20-1 to TRBJ1-6, with D unclear. V lost 7 bases to trimming and J lost 0 bases, with 10 bases between them. Germline CDR1 is DFQATT and CDR2 is SNEGSKA (reference sequence). The CDR3 covers 14 residues. Here the CDR3 reads CSVTPRSYNSPLHF. CDR3 sequence (DNA): TGCAGTGTTACACCACGCTCCTATAATTCACCCCTCCACTTT.

This chain links TRBV7-9 with TRBJ1-5, with 9 bases that match TRBD1. This CDR3 region has 15 residues. V lost 1 base to trimming and J lost 3 bases; unmatched junction nucleotides: 1. From germline, CDR1 is SEHNR and CDR2 FQNEAQ (reference sequence). The CDR3 sequence is CASSLGDRDNQPQHF. In nucleotides, the CDR3 is TGTGCCAGCAGCTTAGGGGACAGGGACAATCAGCCCCAGCATTTT.

The V and J genes are TRBV20-1 and TRBJ2-7, with 7 bases aligning to TRBD2. Unmatched junction bases numbered 8, after V lost 3 bases and J lost 6 bases. The germline gives CDR1 DFQATT, CDR2 SNEGSKA (reference sequence). The CDR3 is made up of 13 amino acids. The CDR3 here is CSARVWEGREQYF. In DNA, the CDR3 is TGCAGTGCTAGGGTATGGGAGGGCCGCGAGCAGTACTTC.

In its sample, this clone ranks as medium-sized. This chain uses TRBV28 with TRBJ1-1, with a weak D call TRBD1 (5 bases). Germline assignment: CDR1 MDHEN and CDR2 SYDVKM. Trimming removed 6 bases from V and 0 bases from J, with 8 bases in between. This CDR3 is 13 amino acids long. The CDR3 loop reads CASRTGLNTEAFF. The CDR3 nucleotides are TGTGCCAGCAGAACAGGACTGAACACTGAAGCTTTCTTT.

There are many counts of this clone. The J gene is TRBJ1-2, the V gene TRBV29-1; D is perhaps TRBD1 (5 bases). V was trimmed by 2 bases and J by 4 bases, leaving 8 bases between them. Germline CDR1 and CDR2: SQVTM and ANQGSEA. This CDR3 has 12 residues. The CDR3 DNA follows: TGCAGCGTTGAAAGGGGTTCCTATGGCTACACCTTC. The encoded protein is CSVERGSYGYTF. The variable domain in full, with the rest retrieved from reference TRBV29-1 and TRBJ1-2, is SAVISQKPSRDICQRGTSLTIQCQVDSQVTMMFWYRQQPGQSLTLIATANQGSEATYESGFVIDKFPISRPNLTFSTLTVSNMSPEDSSIYLCSVERGSYGYTFGSGTRLTVV.

By share, this clone ranks as medium-sized. The chain couples TRBV27 to TRBJ2-6; 7 nucleotides agree with TRBD1. The CDR3 runs to 15 residues. The trim removed 5 bases at V and 2 bases at J, leaving 3 bases unmatched. The germline CDR1 and CDR2 sequences are MNHEY and SMNVEV (reference sequence). The CDR3 region is CASSQDRAGANVLTF. The CDR3 DNA reads as TGTGCCAGCAGTCAAGACAGGGCTGGGGCCAACGTCCTGACTTTC.

This clone appeared a few times. The V gene is TRBV27, the J gene TRBJ2-1; 11 bases match TRBD2. Unmatched junction bases numbered 9, after V lost 7 bases and J lost 4 bases. The CDR3 sequence is 16 residues long. The V gene's germline CDR1 is MNHEY and CDR2 SMNVEV (reference sequence). The CDR3 DNA reads TGTGCCAGCAAGACGTCCGGGACTAGCGGATACAATGAGCAGTTCTTC. This codes for CASKTSGTSGYNEQFF.

V gene TRBV11-2 combines with J gene TRBJ2-3; D possibly corresponds to TRBD1 (5 bases). The CDR3 length is 15 residues. Germline V gene sequence: CDR1 SGHAT, CDR2 FQNNGV. Trimming removed 3 bases at V and 4 bases at J, with 14 bases between. DNA of the CDR3: TGTGCCAGCAGCTTTAGGGGTCGCGAAGCAGATACGCAGTATTTT. Its protein is CASSFRGREADTQYF.

This rearrangement joins TRBV5-1 to TRBJ2-1, with D possibly being TRBD1 (5 bases). The germline V gene encodes CDR1 SGHRS and CDR2 YFSETQ. The V gene lost 7 bases and the J gene lost 15 bases, with 20 bases spanning the gap. The CDR3 runs 12 residues. The CDR3 loop is CASGHAQTLLFF. CDR3 in DNA: TGCGCCAGCGGACACGCCCAGACTCTATTGTTCTTC. The full variable domain, with the rest looked up from reference TRBV5-1 and TRBJ2-1, is KAGVTQTPRYLIKTRGQQVTLSCSPISGHRSVSWYQQTPGQGLQFLFEYFSETQRNKGNFPGRFSGRQFSNSRSEMNVSTLELGDSALYLCASGHAQTLLFFGPGTRLTVL.

This clone has more than one count but fewer than ten. The germline gene is not matched at one end of the junction; a read error may be the cause. This rearrangement joins TRBV7-9 to TRBJ2-6; 11 nucleotides match TRBD1. The CDR3 contains 10 residues. Germline CDR1 reads SEHNR; CDR2 reads FQNEAQ (reference sequence). CDR3 bases: TGTGCCAGCCCGCCGGGACAGGGGGCTTTC. This sequence encodes CASPPGQGAF.

This clone is judged medium-sized. The V call is TRBV6-1, the J call TRBJ2-7, with 7 bases fitting TRBD1. The germline V gene encodes CDR1 MNHNS and CDR2 SASEGT. CDR3 length: 13 amino acids. V was pared by 5 bases and J by 7 bases, with 8 bases of the junction left unmatched. CDR3 nucleotide sequence: TGTGCCAGCAGTACGACAGGGTCGGTTGAGCAGTACTTC. Translation: CASSTTGSVEQYF.

This clone has a single count. The V and J genes are TRBV5-4 and TRBJ1-2; D might be TRBD1 (6 bases). The CDR3 length is 13 residues. Looked up from germline, CDR1 is SGHNT and CDR2 is YYREEE (reference sequence). V was pared by 0 bases and J by 8 bases, with 11 bases between. The CDR3 DNA sequence: TGTGCCAGCAGCTTGGCCGGGGGCTGGGGCTACACCTTC. Its protein product is CASSLAGGWGYTF.

V and J are TRBV7-8 and TRBJ2-6, with 8 bases aligning to TRBD2. The J segment lost 1 base and the V segment lost 6 bases, leaving 11 bases of the junction unmatched. CDR1 SGHVS and CDR2 FQNEAQ come from the germline V gene. This CDR3 has 18 amino acids. CDR3: CASRRPGLDFSGANVLTF. CDR3 DNA sequence: TGTGCCAGCAGACGCCCGGGACTAGATTTTTCTGGGGCCAACGTCCTGACTTTC.